A single sample gave rise to the 27 T cell receptor beta chains below, sequenced in a study of blood T cell repertoires in COVID-19. Sequencing was performed with immunoSEQ multiplex PCR; in TCRdb, only in-frame clones are kept and a portion is missing. The table lists some 76,000 clones, 82% of them singletons. Material: peripheral blood. The receptor source for this set is a human donor in a cohort sampled during active COVID-19.

The chain links TRBV7-9 to TRBJ2-2; D remains unclear. This CDR3 region has 13 residues. The V gene's germline CDR1 is SEHNR and CDR2 FQNEAQ (reference sequence). The ends were cut back, 11 bases at V and 4 bases at J, with 14 bases in the middle. CDR3 nucleotide sequence: TGTGCCTTCCTCGAGGATCCCACCGGGGAGCTGTTTTTT. Residues: CAFLEDPTGELFF.

This clone was seen a few times. The chain employs TRBV25-1 and TRBJ2-5; tentative D call: TRBD2 (5 bases). This CDR3 has 15 amino acids. With 2 bases removed from V and 0 bases from J, the gap between germline ends came to 10 bases. The germline V gene has CDR1 MGHDK and CDR2 SYGVNS. DNA of the CDR3: TGTGCCAGCAGTGAAAGCGGCAGGAACCAAGAGACCCAGTACTTC. Its translation is CASSESGRNQETQYF.

V gene TRBV7-2 combines with J gene TRBJ2-4; 12 bases fit TRBD1. The CDR3 runs to 16 residues. The germline CDR1 and CDR2 sequences are SGHTA and FQGNSA. With 3 bases clipped from V and 7 bases from J, the junction kept 7 bases outside the gene matches. As DNA, the CDR3 is TGTGCCAGCAGCTTTTTGGGACAGGGGGCAAGTAACATTCAGTACTTC. Amino acids: CASSFLGQGASNIQYF.

This clone was detected once. The rearrangement joins TRBV4-1 to TRBJ2-5, with D tentatively TRBD1 (5 bases). CDR1 is MGHRA, CDR2 YSYEKL, per germline. The germline V and J ends were trimmed by 0 bases and 3 bases, with 20 bases remaining between them. CDR3 length: 18 residues. The CDR3 loop reads CASSQEDRDPEGEETQYF. CDR3 nucleotides: TGCGCCAGCAGCCAAGAAGATAGAGACCCTGAAGGGGAAGAGACCCAGTACTTC.

The rearrangement links TRBV2 to TRBJ1-1; tentatively, D is TRBD1 (5 bases). Germline-derived CDR1 and CDR2 are SNHLY and FYNNEI. This CDR3 comprises 12 residues. V was cut by 2 bases and J by 5 bases, with 6 bases left in between. CDR3 DNA sequence: TGTGCCAGCAGTGAACAGGGTACTGAAGCTTTCTTT. Translating it yields CASSEQGTEAFF. Combining the CDR3 with reference TRBV2 and TRBJ1-1 gives the whole variable domain EPEVTQTPSHQVTQMGQEVILRCVPISNHLYFYWYRQILGQKVEFLVSFYNNEISEKSEIFDDQFSVERPDGSNFTLKIRSTKLEDSAMYFCASSEQGTEAFFGQGTRLTVV.

The rearrangement joins TRBV2 to TRBJ2-3; D is unclear. Germline loops: CDR1 SNHLY, CDR2 FYNNEI. Trimming shortened V by 5 bases and J by 2 bases, and 2 bases separated the two germline ends. The CDR3 is 11 amino acids. The CDR3 DNA follows: TGTGCCAGCAGTTACACAGATACGCAGTATTTT. Its translation is CASSYTDTQYF.

The chain links TRBV11-2 to TRBJ1-4; no clear D gene. The germline gives CDR1 SGHAT, CDR2 FQNNGV. The V and J ends lost 6 bases and 7 bases respectively, with 15 bases between them. The CDR3 is made up of 14 amino acids. The CDR3 protein is CASSSIRSGEKLFF. DNA of the CDR3: TGTGCCAGCAGTTCTATCCGGTCGGGTGAAAAACTGTTTTTT.

The genes are TRBV6-5 and TRBJ2-7; 7 bases are shared with TRBD1. The CDR3 contains 13 residues. The germline CDR1 and CDR2 sequences are MNHEY and SVGAGI. The V gene end was trimmed by 11 bases and the J gene end by 0 bases; junction bases not matched to a gene: 7. CDR3 region: CACRDRGSYEQYF. The DNA of the CDR3 is TGTGCCTGCCGGGACAGAGGCTCCTACGAGCAGTACTTC.

The chain has TRBV11-3 and TRBJ2-1; maybe TRBD2 (7 bases). Trimming took off 4 bases at V and 7 bases at J, with 17 bases between the two ends. Germline V gene lookup returns CDR1 SGHNT and CDR2 YENEEA. The CDR3 spans 15 residues. CDR3 DNA sequence: TGTGCCAGCAGCTCCTTTGGGGGGGCGCAGAATGAGCAGTTCTTC. It translates to CASSSFGGAQNEQFF.

There are a few counts of this clone. J is TRBJ1-2 and V is TRBV6-1, with D unclear. From germline, CDR1 is MNHNS and CDR2 SASEGT. This CDR3 is built from 14 residues. Trimming removed 1 base at V and 1 base at J, with 7 bases between. As DNA, the CDR3 is TGTGCCAGCAGTGAAGTCCCAGTTAACTATGGCTACACCTTC. Its protein is CASSEVPVNYGYTF.

This clone is a singleton in its sample. The gene calls are TRBV9 and TRBJ2-3; 8 bases align to TRBD2. Trimming removed 7 bases from V and 4 bases from J; junction bases left unmatched: 8. The CDR3 covers 14 residues. Germline assignment: CDR1 SGDLS and CDR2 YYNGEE. The CDR3 region has the DNA TGTGCCAGCTGCGGGGGGCTCGGGGCAGATACGCAGTATTTT. Amino acids: CASCGGLGADTQYF.

The rearrangement uses TRBV12-5 and TRBJ2-7; 8 nucleotides agree with TRBD1. The V gene end was trimmed by 1 base and the J gene end by 1 base; junction bases not matched to a gene: 6. This CDR3 contains 16 residues. Germline CDR1 LGHNT, CDR2 FRNRAP. In DNA form, the CDR3 reads TGTGCTAGTGGTTTGGGGATCGGGACAGGATCCTACGAGCAGTACTTC. Protein sequence: CASGLGIGTGSYEQYF. Using reference TRBV12-5 and TRBJ2-7 for the parts outside the CDR3, the full variable domain is DARVTQTPRHKVTEMGQEVTMRCQPILGHNTVFWYRQTMMQGLELLAYFRNRAPLDDSGMPKDRFSAEMPDATLATLKIQPSEPRDSAVYFCASGLGIGTGSYEQYFGPGTRLTVT.

The V call is TRBV6-5, the J call TRBJ1-5; D remains ambiguous. CDR3 size: 12 residues. CDR1 is MNHEY and CDR2 is SVGAGI in the germline V gene. V was trimmed by 6 bases and J by 5 bases, leaving 8 bases between them. For the CDR3, the DNA is TGTGCCAGCAGGGGAGGGCATCAGCCCCAGCATTTT. Translated: CASRGGHQPQHF.

The rearrangement links TRBV2 to TRBJ2-1, with TRBD1 identical over 7 bases. Germline loops: CDR1 SNHLY, CDR2 FYNNEI. V shed 6 bases, J shed 5 bases, and the junction held 4 bases outside the gene matches. The CDR3 length is 13 residues. DNA of the CDR3: TGTGCCAGCAGCCTGGACAGGAACAATGAGCAGTTCTTC. Translating gives CASSLDRNNEQFF. The complete variable domain, with remaining parts taken from reference TRBV2 and TRBJ2-1, reads EPEVTQTPSHQVTQMGQEVILRCVPISNHLYFYWYRQILGQKVEFLVSFYNNEISEKSEIFDDQFSVERPDGSNFTLKIRSTKLEDSAMYFCASSLDRNNEQFFGPGTRLTVL.

V is TRBV9 and J is TRBJ2-3; 8 nucleotides match TRBD2. V lost 3 bases, J lost 5 bases, and 17 bases stayed unmatched. Germline CDR1 and CDR2: SGDLS and YYNGEE. The CDR3 length is 18 residues. This CDR3 reads CASSARGLAGGGGDTQYF. In DNA, the CDR3 is TGTGCCAGCAGCGCCCGGGGGCTAGCGGGTGGAGGTGGAGATACGCAGTATTTT.

The chain links TRBV30 to TRBJ1-2, with D tentatively TRBD1 (6 bases). Germline CDR1 is GTSNPN and CDR2 is SVGIG (reference sequence). Between the trimmed V and J ends, which lost 4 bases and 5 bases, there was a span of 14 bases. The CDR3 is made up of 13 amino acids. The CDR3 sequence: CAWMRGNRYGYTF. CDR3 nucleotides: TGTGCCTGGATGAGGGGGAATAGGTATGGCTACACCTTC.

The rearrangement links TRBV3-1 (or the pseudogene TRBV3-2) to TRBJ2-3; 12 nucleotides line up with TRBD2. With V trimmed by 5 bases and J by 6 bases, 12 bases remained unmatched. Looked up from germline, CDR1 is LGHDT and CDR2 is YNNKEL (reference sequence). CDR3 size: 17 residues. The CDR3 protein is CASSETASGGARDTQYF. CDR3 in DNA: TGTGCCAGCAGCGAAACCGCTAGCGGGGGGGCCAGGGATACGCAGTATTTT.

The V call is TRBV3-1 (or the pseudogene TRBV3-2), the J call TRBJ1-2, with D unclear. Trimming cost V 0 bases and J 6 bases, with 14 bases left between them. Per the germline V gene, CDR1 is LGHDT and CDR2 is YNNKEL (reference sequence). This CDR3 contains 15 residues. CDR3 sequence reads: CASSQDDPGRNGYTF. The CDR3 nucleotides are TGTGCCAGCAGCCAAGATGACCCGGGAAGGAATGGCTACACCTTC.

This clone was observed a single time. The chain carries TRBV28 and TRBJ2-6, with D unclear. The CDR3 has 14 amino acids. The V end was cut by 1 base, the J end by 4 bases, with 5 bases between. Per germline, CDR1 MDHEN and CDR2 SYDVKM. The CDR3 sequence: CASSLFIGANVLTF. The CDR3 nucleotides are TGTGCCAGCAGTTTATTCATCGGGGCCAACGTCCTGACTTTC.

In DNA, the CDR3 is TGCAGCTTCCGGGCCCCAGGGAACGAGCAGTACTTC. This sequence encodes CSFRAPGNEQYF. The chain employs TRBV29-1 and TRBJ2-7, with D perhaps TRBD1 (5 bases). CDR1 and CDR2 (germline): SQVTM, ANQGSEA. The CDR3 spans 12 residues. V lost 8 bases and J lost 5, with 16 bases in between.

This sequence joins TRBV7-9 and TRBJ1-5; D is perhaps TRBD1 (5 bases). This CDR3 comprises 16 residues. V was cut by 6 bases and J by 1 base, with 16 bases left in between. The germline V gene encodes CDR1 SEHNR and CDR2 FQNEAQ (reference sequence). CDR3 region: CASSKQGLWSNQPQHF. CDR3 in DNA: TGTGCCAGCAGTAAGCAGGGACTCTGGAGCAATCAGCCCCAGCATTTT.

This sequence joins TRBV5-4 and TRBJ2-2, with no clear D. The CDR3 spans 13 residues. V was clipped by 4 bases and J by 2 bases, with 6 bases between them. Germline V gene lookup returns CDR1 SGHNT and CDR2 YYREEE (reference sequence). CDR3 sequence: CASSRVNTGELFF. CDR3 DNA: TGTGCCAGCAGCCGGGTTAACACCGGGGAGCTGTTTTTT. Full variable domain (missing parts from reference TRBV5-4 and TRBJ2-2): ETGVTQSPTHLIKTRGQQVTLRCSSQSGHNTVSWYQQALGQGPQFIFQYYREEENGRGNFPPRFSGLQFPNYSSELNVNALELDDSALYLCASSRVNTGELFFGEGSRLTVL.

This clone was seen only once. V and J are TRBV5-1 and TRBJ1-2, with 7 bases matching TRBD1. This CDR3 is built from 15 residues. CDR1 is SGHRS and CDR2 is YFSETQ in the germline V gene. After removal of 4 bases from V and 1 base from J, the junction contained 7 bases not matched to a gene. The CDR3 nucleotides read TGCGCCAGCAGCATCACAGGGGCCGGTAACTATGGCTACACCTTC. The encoded protein is CASSITGAGNYGYTF.

This chain uses TRBV6-5 with TRBJ1-1; perhaps TRBD1 as D (6 bases). V lost 8 bases and J 7 bases, leaving 11 bases between the germline ends. CDR3 size: 11 residues. Germline V lookup: CDR1 MNHEY, CDR2 SVGAGI. The CDR3 DNA reads as TGTGCCAGCGCTGGGACATTTGAAGCTTTCTTT. It specifies CASAGTFEAFF.

V gene TRBV6-5 combines with J gene TRBJ1-3; 9 nucleotides agree with TRBD1. J gave up 4 bases and V 5 bases, and 6 bases lay outside the gene matches. The CDR3 spans 15 residues. Germline V gives CDR1 MNHEY, CDR2 SVGAGI. Here the CDR3 reads CASSTGGAGGNTIYF. In nucleotides, the CDR3 is TGTGCCAGCAGTACAGGGGGCGCGGGAGGAAACACCATATATTTT.

The chain has TRBV7-7 and TRBJ2-5, with TRBD2 matching 9 bases. Losses at the gene ends were 5 bases for V and 3 bases for J; bases not matched to a gene: 13. The CDR3 has 17 amino acids. CDR1 SSHAT and CDR2 FNYEAQ come from the germline V gene (reference sequence). This CDR3 is CASSPRRGLAGKETQYF. CDR3 sequence (DNA): TGTGCCAGCAGCCCCCGGAGAGGGCTAGCGGGGAAAGAGACCCAGTACTTC. The full variable domain, with the rest looked up from reference TRBV7-7 and TRBJ2-5, is GAGVSQSPRYKVTKRGQDVTLRCDPISSHATLYWYQQALGQGPEFLTYFNYEAQPDKSGLPSDRFSAERPEGSISTLTIQRTEQRDSAMYRCASSPRRGLAGKETQYFGPGTRLLVL.

This clone has a single count. The J gene is TRBJ2-3, the V gene TRBV2; D is possibly TRBD2 (6 bases). Trimming took off 4 bases at V and 2 bases at J, with 10 bases between the two ends. In germline, CDR1 is SNHLY, CDR2 FYNNEI. The CDR3 consists of 14 residues. The CDR3 region has the DNA TGTGCCAGCAGTGCCGGGACTTCCACAGATACGCAGTATTTT. Its translation: CASSAGTSTDTQYF.